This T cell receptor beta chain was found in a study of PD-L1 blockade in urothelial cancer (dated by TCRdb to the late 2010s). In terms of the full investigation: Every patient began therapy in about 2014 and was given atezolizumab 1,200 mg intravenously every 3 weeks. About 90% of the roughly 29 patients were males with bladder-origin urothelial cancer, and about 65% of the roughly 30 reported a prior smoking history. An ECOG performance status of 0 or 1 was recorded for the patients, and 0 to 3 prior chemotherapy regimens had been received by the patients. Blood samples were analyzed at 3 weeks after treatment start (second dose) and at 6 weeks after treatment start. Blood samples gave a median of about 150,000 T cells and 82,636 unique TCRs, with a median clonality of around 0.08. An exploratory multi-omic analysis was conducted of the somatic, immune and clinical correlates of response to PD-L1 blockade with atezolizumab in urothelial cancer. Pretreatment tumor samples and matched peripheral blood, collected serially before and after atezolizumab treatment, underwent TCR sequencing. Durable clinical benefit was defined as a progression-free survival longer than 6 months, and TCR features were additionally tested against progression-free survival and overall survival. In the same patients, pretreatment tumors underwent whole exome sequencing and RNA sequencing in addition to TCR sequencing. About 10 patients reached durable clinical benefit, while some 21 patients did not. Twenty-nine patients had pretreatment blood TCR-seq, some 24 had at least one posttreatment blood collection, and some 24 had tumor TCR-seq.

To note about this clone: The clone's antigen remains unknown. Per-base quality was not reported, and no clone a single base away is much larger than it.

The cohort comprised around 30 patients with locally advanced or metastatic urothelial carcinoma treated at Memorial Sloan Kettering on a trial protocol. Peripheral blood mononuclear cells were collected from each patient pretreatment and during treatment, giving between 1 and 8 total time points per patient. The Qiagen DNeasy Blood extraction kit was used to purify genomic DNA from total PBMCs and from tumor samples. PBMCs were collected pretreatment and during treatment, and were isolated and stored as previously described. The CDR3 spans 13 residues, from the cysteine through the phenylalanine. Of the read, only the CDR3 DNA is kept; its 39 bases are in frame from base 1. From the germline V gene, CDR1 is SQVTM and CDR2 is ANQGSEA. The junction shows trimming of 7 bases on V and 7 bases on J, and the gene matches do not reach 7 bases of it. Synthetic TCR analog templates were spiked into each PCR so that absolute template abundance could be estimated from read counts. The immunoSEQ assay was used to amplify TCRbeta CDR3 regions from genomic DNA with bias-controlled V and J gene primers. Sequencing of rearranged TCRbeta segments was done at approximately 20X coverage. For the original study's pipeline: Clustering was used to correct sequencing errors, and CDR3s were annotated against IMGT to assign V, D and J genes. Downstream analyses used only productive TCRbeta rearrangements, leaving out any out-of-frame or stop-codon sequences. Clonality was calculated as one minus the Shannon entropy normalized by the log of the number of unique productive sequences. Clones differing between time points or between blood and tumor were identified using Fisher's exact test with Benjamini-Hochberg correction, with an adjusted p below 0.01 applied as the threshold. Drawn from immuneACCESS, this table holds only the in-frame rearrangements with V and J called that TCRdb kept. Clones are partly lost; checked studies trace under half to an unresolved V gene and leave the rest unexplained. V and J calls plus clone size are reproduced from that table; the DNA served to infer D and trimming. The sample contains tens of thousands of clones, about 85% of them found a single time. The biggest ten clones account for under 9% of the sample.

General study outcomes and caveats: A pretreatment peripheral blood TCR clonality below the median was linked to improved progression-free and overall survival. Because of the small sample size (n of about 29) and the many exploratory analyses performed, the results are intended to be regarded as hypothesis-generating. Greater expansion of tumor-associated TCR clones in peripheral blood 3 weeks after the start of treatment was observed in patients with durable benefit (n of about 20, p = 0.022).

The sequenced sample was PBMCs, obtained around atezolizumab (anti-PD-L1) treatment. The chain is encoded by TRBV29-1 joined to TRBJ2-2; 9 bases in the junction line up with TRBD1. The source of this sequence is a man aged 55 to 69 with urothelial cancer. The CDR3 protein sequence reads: CSGGTGTGGELFF. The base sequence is TGCAGCGGTGGGACAGGGACGGGCGGGGAGCTGTTTTTT.